This T cell receptor beta chain was captured in a study of T-cell reconstitution after alpha-beta-depleted transplantation in children. A library of TCRbeta sequences, prepared with unique molecular identifiers, was generated. A single record per CDR3 protein comes from TCRdb applying MiXCR to the PCR reads. The table records fewer than 120,000 distinct CDR3 sequences, approximately 10% of them present only once. This clonotype was counted ten times or more. An end of the junction does not agree with germline; a read error may underlie this. The CDR3 sequence is 14 residues long. CDR1 is SGHVS and CDR2 is FQNEAQ in the germline V gene.

Specimen: PBMCs from the stem cell graft donor, collected from the stem cell graft. The chain has TRBV7-8 and TRBJ2-5, with 7 bases that match TRBD2. The TCR sequence derives from a human donor who donated a stem cell graft to a child with acute lymphoblastic leukemia. CDR3 sequence: CASSLAARQETQYF. The CDR3 DNA reads as TGTGCCAGCAGCCTAGCGGCCCGACAAGAGACCCAGTACTTC.